The present T cell receptor (beta chain) was sequenced within a study of blood T cell repertoires in COVID-19 (dated by TCRdb to the early 2020s). Some background on the complete study: The collaborator samples originated in the United States, Italy and Spain and spanned the acute and convalescent phases of COVID-19. The material from the prospective study consisted of cDNA or gDNA derived from T cells, B-cell-depleted T cells, or PBMCs. The dataset comprised deeply sampled blood TCRbeta repertoires from subjects exposed to, actively infected with, or recovered from COVID-19. A freely available public database, intended as a resource for researchers studying the immune response to SARS-CoV-2, is where the repertoires were released. The samples were drawn from two sources: the first 160 participants of the ongoing ImmuneRACE study, and 1,254 subjects contributed by 6 global collaborators. Nearly every sample came with metadata listing a de-identified subject ID, COVID-19 status, age in years and sex. Where HLA class I and class II types were available, the types were taken from metadata supplied by the sample provider, not from assay-based typing.

The collaborating institutions used their own protocols to collect whole blood in K2EDTA tubes. For TCRbeta analysis, collaborator samples were shipped as frozen whole blood, as isolated PBMCs, or as DNA extracted from either sample type. Findings and caveats that apply to the study as a whole: The amount of clinical and demographic metadata varied by source and participant and was provided uncurated.

TCRbeta CDR3 regions were amplified from genomic DNA by means of the immunoSEQ Assay, a bias-controlled multiplex PCR. The authors' analysis ran thus. The number of nucleated cells in each sample was estimated by amplification of reference gene primers within the assay. To quantify the absolute abundance of each unique TCRbeta CDR3 rearrangement, sequence reads were collapsed and filtered. For each sample, productive Simpson clonality was calculated as the square root of Simpson's diversity index over productive rearrangements. The table comes from immuneACCESS by way of TCRdb, which keeps in-frame sequences with V and J called. Part of the clones is missing from these tables; in studies checked, under half for an unresolved V gene and the rest for unknown reasons. D and trimming come from the DNA, and the V and J calls and clone size come from that table. The sample has about 300,000 clones on record, more than 85% of them singletons. The ten largest clones take up 1% to 1.5% of the sample.

About this clone itself: No cognate antigen has been identified for it. No qualities accompany the bases; no much larger clone lies one base away.

The CDR3 starts with the cysteine, ends with the phenylalanine, and has 15 residues. CDR3 DNA only is kept here, 45 bases in frame from base 1. The germline V gene provides CDR1 SNHLY and CDR2 FYNNEI. From V the trimming removes 5 bases and from J it removes 1 base, while the gene matches leave 5 bases of the junction unaccounted for. This sequence uses TRBV2 and TRBJ2-5; 9 middle bases align to TRBD2. This sequence was found in a man in his 70s with acute or convalescent COVID-19. The sequenced sample consisted of peripheral blood. The encoded CDR3 is CASSPLAGFQETQYF. Here is the DNA: TGTGCCAGCAGTCCCCTAGCGGGGTTCCAAGAGACCCAGTACTTC.